The 9 T cell receptor beta chains below all came from one sample that was sequenced in a study of molecular identifiers for immune sequencing clone quantification. MiXCR was run by TCRdb on the PCR reads, yielding one entry per CDR3 protein. Of nearly 55,000 distinct CDR3 sequences listed, just over 35% are singletons. Material: naive CD8+ T cells from blood, with Jurkat cell RNA spiked in. Subset: FACS-sorted CD8+CD4-CCR7+CD45RA+ naive T cells. These receptors came from a human donor in good health. Some libraries in this study had Jurkat cell RNA spiked in.

This clonotype was seen many times. The chain employs TRBV5-6 and TRBJ2-7, with 11 bases that match TRBD1. The CDR3 length is 13 residues. The V gene's germline CDR1 is SGHDT and CDR2 YYEEEE. Losses at the gene ends were 1 base for V and 7 bases for J; bases not matched to a gene: 1. CDR3 nucleotides: TGTGCCAGCAGCTTGTGGGACAGGGGGGAGCAGTACTTC. It yields the protein CASSLWDRGEQYF.

This clonotype ranks as medium-sized. The rearrangement joins TRBV7-2 to TRBJ2-3, with 9 bases lining up with TRBD2. The CDR3 contains 13 residues. Germline CDR1 reads SGHTA; CDR2 reads FQGNSA. J was trimmed by 4 bases and V by 8 bases; bases with no gene match: 4. This CDR3 reads CASRLAVSDTQYF. The CDR3 DNA reads as TGTGCCAGCCGACTAGCGGTCTCAGATACGCAGTATTTT.

This clonotype was observed a few times. This chain uses TRBV12-3 or TRBV12-4 with TRBJ1-4; D may be TRBD1 (6 bases). The CDR3 covers 14 residues. Trimming shortened V by 5 bases and J by 8 bases, and 15 bases separated the two germline ends. The CDR3 is CASSDSAGTEKLFF. CDR3 nucleotide sequence: TGTGCCAGCAGTGATAGCGCCGGGACAGAAAAACTGTTTTTT.

The rearrangement links TRBV10-2 to TRBJ2-7; D is unclear. Trimming pared 0 bases from V and 4 bases from J, leaving 7 bases between. Germline CDR1 WSHSY, CDR2 SAAADI. The CDR3 runs 13 residues. CDR3 residues: CASSESYLYEQYF. The CDR3 region has the DNA TGCGCCAGCAGTGAGTCGTATTTATACGAGCAGTACTTC.

This clonotype was seen ten or more times. The rearrangement links TRBV29-1 to TRBJ1-2; TRBD1 matches 9 bases. CDR3 length equals 14 residues. With 5 bases clipped from V and 8 bases from J, the junction kept 12 bases outside the gene matches. CDR1 and CDR2 (germline): SQVTM, ANQGSEA. DNA for the CDR3: TGCAGCGTTTCCCCAGGACAGGGGTCGGAAGGCTACACCTTC. It codes for CSVSPGQGSEGYTF. The variable domain in full, with the rest retrieved from reference TRBV29-1 and TRBJ1-2, is SAVISQKPSRDICQRGTSLTIQCQVDSQVTMMFWYRQQPGQSLTLIATANQGSEATYESGFVIDKFPISRPNLTFSTLTVSNMSPEDSSIYLCSVSPGQGSEGYTFGSGTRLTVV.

This clonotype has ten or more counts. The J gene is TRBJ2-1, the V gene TRBV7-8; 9 bases fit TRBD2. Germline V gene lookup returns CDR1 SGHVS and CDR2 FQNEAQ. The length of the CDR3 is 14 residues. Trimming removed 0 bases from V and 10 bases from J; junction bases left unmatched: 4. CDR3 sequence (DNA): TGTGCCAGCAGCTTAGCGGGGACTAGCATCGAGCAGTTCTTC. Amino acids: CASSLAGTSIEQFF. Full variable domain (outside the CDR3, taken from reference TRBV7-8 and TRBJ2-1): GAGVSQSPRYKVAKRGQDVALRCDPISGHVSLFWYQQALGQGPEFLTYFQNEAQLDKSGLPSDRFFAERPEGSVSTLKIQRTQQEDSAVYLCASSLAGTSIEQFFGPGTRLTVL.

The J gene is TRBJ2-3, the V gene TRBV20-1; possibly TRBD1 for D (5 bases). V lost 1 base, J lost 4 bases, and 12 bases lay in between. This CDR3 is built from 14 residues. Germline lookup yields CDR1 DFQATT and CDR2 SNEGSKA (reference sequence). CDR3 sequence (DNA): TGCAGTGCTAGAGGGCCAGGGCCCCCAGATACGCAGTATTTT. Residues: CSARGPGPPDTQYF.

This chain links TRBV6-5 with TRBJ1-1, with TRBD1 identical over 8 bases. Germline trimming cut 6 bases from V and 6 bases from J; bases unmatched to any gene: 6. The length of the CDR3 is 13 residues. The germline CDR1 and CDR2 sequences are MNHEY and SVGAGI. CDR3 nucleotide sequence: TGTGCCAGCAGCCCACAGGGGGTAGCTGAAGCTTTCTTT. It specifies CASSPQGVAEAFF.

Ten or more counts support this clonotype. The chain couples TRBV7-9 to TRBJ2-7; 7 bases are a match to TRBD2. Germline assignment: CDR1 SEHNR and CDR2 FQNEAQ (reference sequence). V was pared by 7 bases and J by 2 bases, with 11 bases of the junction left unmatched. This CDR3 is built from 15 residues. Here the CDR3 reads CASTGMTSSTYEQYF. DNA of the CDR3: TGTGCCAGCACCGGAATGACTAGCAGCACCTACGAGCAGTACTTC.